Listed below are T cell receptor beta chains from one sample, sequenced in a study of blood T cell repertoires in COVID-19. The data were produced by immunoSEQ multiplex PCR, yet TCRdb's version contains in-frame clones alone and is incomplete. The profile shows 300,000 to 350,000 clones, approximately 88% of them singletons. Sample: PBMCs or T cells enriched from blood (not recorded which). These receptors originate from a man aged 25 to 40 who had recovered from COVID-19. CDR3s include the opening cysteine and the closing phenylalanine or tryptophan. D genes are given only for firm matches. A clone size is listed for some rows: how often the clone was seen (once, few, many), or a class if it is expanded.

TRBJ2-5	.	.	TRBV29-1	TGCAGCGTTGGAGAGAGCCAAGAGACCCAGTACTTC	CSVGESQETQYF
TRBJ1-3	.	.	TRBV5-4	TGTGCCAGCAGCTTGGGTAGAAACTCTGGAAACACCATATATTTT	CASSLGRNSGNTIYF
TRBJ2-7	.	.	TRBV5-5	TGTGCCAGCAGCTTATCCCCAGGTGTCCCCCTCTACGAGCAGTACTTC	CASSLSPGVPLYEQYF
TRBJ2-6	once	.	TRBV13	TGTGCCAGCCGGTCCGGGGCCAACGTCCTGACTTTC	CASRSGANVLTF
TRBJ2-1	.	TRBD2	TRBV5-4	TGTGCCAGCAGTTCAAAAAAAGGGACTAGCGGGGGTGTAAATGAGCAGTTCTTC	CASSSKKGTSGGVNEQFF
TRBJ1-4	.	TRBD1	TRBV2	TGTGCCAGCAGCAGGACAGGGACAGAAAAACTGTTTTTT	CASSRTGTEKLFF
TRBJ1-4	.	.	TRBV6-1	TGTGCCAGCAGTGAAGGGTCTCGGGAAAAACTGTTTTTT	CASSEGSREKLFF
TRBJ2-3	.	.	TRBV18	TGTGCCAGCTCACAAACTAGAGACCCCACAGATACGCAGTATTTT	CASSQTRDPTDTQYF
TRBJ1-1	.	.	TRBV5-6	TGTGCCAGCAGCTTCCCCGCGGGCTCGAACACTGAAGCTTTCTTT	CASSFPAGSNTEAFF
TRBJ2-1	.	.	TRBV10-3	TGTGCCATCCTAGGAAACAATGAGCAGTTCTTC	CAILGNNEQFF
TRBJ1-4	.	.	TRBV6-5	TGTGCCAGCAGTTTAGGACTTGGTGAAAAACTGTTTTTT	CASSLGLGEKLFF
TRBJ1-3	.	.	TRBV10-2	TGCGCCAGCAGTTGGGCCAGGGCCGACGAAAACACCATATATTTT	CASSWARADENTIYF
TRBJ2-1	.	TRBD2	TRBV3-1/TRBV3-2	TGTGCCAGCAGTCCTTTGACGGGGGGGGCCGCCGACCTCAATGAGCAGTTCTTC	CASSPLTGGAADLNEQFF
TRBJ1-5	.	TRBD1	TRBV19	TGTGCCAGTAGTTTCGGACAGGGAGGCAATCAGCCCCAGCATTTT	CASSFGQGGNQPQHF
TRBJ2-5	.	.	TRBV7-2	TGTGCCAGCAGCTTAGTTAACCCAGGGGTGCAGTACTTC	CASSLVNPGVQYF
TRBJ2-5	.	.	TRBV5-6	TGTGCCAGCAACAATCTTGGGGGGGCCAGAAAGACCCAGTACTTC	CASNNLGGARKTQYF
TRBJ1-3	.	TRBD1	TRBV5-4	TGTGCCAGCAGCCCCGGGACAGGCAAGGGAAACACCATATATTTT	CASSPGTGKGNTIYF
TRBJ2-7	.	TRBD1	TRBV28	TGTGCCAGCAGCTCTGGGACAGGGGGCCCCTACGAGCAGTACTTC	CASSSGTGGPYEQYF
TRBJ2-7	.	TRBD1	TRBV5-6	TGTGCCAGCAGCCAAGGGACAGGCGGGGAGCAGTACTTC	CASSQGTGGEQYF
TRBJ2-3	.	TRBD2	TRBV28	TGTGCCAGCAGTTTACGGGGGGGCGATGGAGATACGCAGTATTTT	CASSLRGGDGDTQYF
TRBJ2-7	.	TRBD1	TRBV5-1	TGCGCCAGCAGCAGGGACAGTGAAGCCTACGAGCAGTACTTC	CASSRDSEAYEQYF
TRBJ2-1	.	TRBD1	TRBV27	TGTGCCAGCAGTTTAATGTTGACAGGGGGTTCCTACAATGAGCAGTTCTTC	CASSLMLTGGSYNEQFF
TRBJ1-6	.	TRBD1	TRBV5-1	TGCGCCAGCAGCTTGTATGGGACAGCTCCTAATTCACCCCTCCACTTT	CASSLYGTAPNSPLHF
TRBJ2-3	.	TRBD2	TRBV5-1	TGCGCCAGCAGCCCCCCCCCTTTTGCTGCGGGGGGTCGAGATACGCAGTATTTT	CASSPPPFAAGGRDTQYF
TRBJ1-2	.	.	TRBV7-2	TGTGCCAGCAGCCCTAACCATGGCTACACCTTC	CASSPNHGYTF
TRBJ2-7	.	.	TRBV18	TGTGCCAGCTCACCCGACTCGGGGGAGCAGTACTTC	CASSPDSGEQYF
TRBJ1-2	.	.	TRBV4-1	TGCGCCAGCAGCCAAGGGGGCAGGCTTGAGGGCTACACCTTC	CASSQGGRLEGYTF
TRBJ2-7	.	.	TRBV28	TGTGCCAGCAGTTTGGGGGCAGGATCGCCCTACGAGCAGTACTTC	CASSLGAGSPYEQYF
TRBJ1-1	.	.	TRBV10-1	TGCGCCAGCAGTGAGTCAGGGGCGGCCACTGAAGCTTTCTTT	CASSESGAATEAFF
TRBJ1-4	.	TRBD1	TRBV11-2	TGTGCCAGCAGCACCGGGACAGGGGTCGAAAAACTGTTTTTT	CASSTGTGVEKLFF
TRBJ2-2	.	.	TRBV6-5	TGTGCCAGCAGACGTAAGGCGGTCGGCACCGGGGAGCTGTTTTTT	CASRRKAVGTGELFF
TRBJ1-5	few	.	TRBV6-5	TGTGCCAGCAGTCCCAATAGCAATCAGCCCCAGCATTTT	CASSPNSNQPQHF
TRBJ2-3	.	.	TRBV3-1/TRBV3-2	TGTGCCAGCAGCCAAGAGTGGCAACCCACAGATACGCAGTATTTT	CASSQEWQPTDTQYF
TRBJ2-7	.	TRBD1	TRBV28	TGTGCCAGCAGTTTCGGGCAGGGGGCCTCCTACGAGCAGTACTTC	CASSFGQGASYEQYF
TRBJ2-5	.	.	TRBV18	TGTGCCAGCTCTCCCCAGGGATCGGAGACCCAGTACTTC	CASSPQGSETQYF
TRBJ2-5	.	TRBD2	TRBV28	TGTGCCAGCACGACGGGGGGAATATACGAGACCCAGTACTTC	CASTTGGIYETQYF
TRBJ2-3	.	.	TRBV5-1	TGCGCCAGCAGCTTAACACAGAAAGATACGCAGTATTTT	CASSLTQKDTQYF